The present T cell receptor beta chain was sequenced within a study of monozygotic twins with inflammatory bowel disease (dated by TCRdb to 2018 to 2020). Regarding the research as a whole: In total, roughly 30 monozygotic twin pairs made up the full study: 19 Danish pairs, all IBD-discordant, plus nine German pairs, of which four were IBD-concordant and five were IBD-discordant. The search for disease-associated traits relied mainly on comparing, within discordant pairs, IBD patients with their genetically identical healthy co-twins. Each individual had, on average, about 151 000 unique TCRalpha sequences and 181 000 unique TCRbeta sequences available for analysis.

Results the study describes overall, beyond this receptor: The analysis was unable to tell different T cell subtypes apart. The results gave no support for a single strong signal or clonotype linked to IBD. Compared with healthy twins, IBD patients had fewer clonotypes in common with other individuals, a difference most pronounced in patients showing signs of disease activity. No difference in repertoire similarity was observed between concordant and discordant twins, possibly owing to limited statistical power. Measured by the inverse Simpson index, TCRbeta repertoire diversity was lower in IBD patients than in their healthy co-twins. Because patients were on differing immunosuppressive treatments, the repertoires may have picked up extra background noise and inter-individual variability.

The protocol used for the library was 5' RACE. For each TCR library, 3,500 to 4,500 ng of total RNA was used. For each sample, cDNA synthesis with SMARTScribe reverse transcriptase was split into eight separate reactions. During cDNA synthesis, template switching was used to introduce unique molecular identifiers that contained a 6-nucleotide sample barcode. TCRalpha and TCRbeta cDNA was amplified in two nested PCRs of around 15 and 10 cycles, and bead purification was carried out after each PCR. Before amplification, the cDNA was treated with uracil DNA-glycosylase and purified using the QIAquick PCR purification kit. In the second PCR, Illumina TruSeq-compatible adapters and sample-specific barcodes were added. TapeStation and Qubit were used to check library quality and concentration, and roughly 5.5 ng of each library was pooled. Pooled libraries were sequenced on an Illumina HiSeq2500 single-index Rapid Run with 2 x 100 bp reads and custom sequencing primers. The authors processed their data as follows. PCR and sequencing errors were corrected by UMI-based consensus assembly using MiGEC version 1.2.6. V(D)J alignment, clonotype assembly and CDR3 extraction were performed with MiXCR version 2.1.1. Normalisation of gene usage, clonotype sharing and MAIT/NKT TCR abundance was achieved by analysing the top 1000, 10 000 and 20 000 clonotypes per sample. After downsampling to 27 000 UMIs, diversity was calculated as the inverse Simpson index using the vegan R package. Paired Mann-Whitney U tests on discordant twin pairs were used, with Benjamini-Hochberg multiple-testing correction. TCRdb reprocessed the reads; each CDR3 protein sequence makes one entry, and DNA is unavailable. None of the V and J calls come from the authors' own analysis; TCRdb made them. This sample's table has entries for about 210,000 distinct CDR3 sequences. The ten largest clones add up to 7.7% of the sample.

The CDR3 holds 15 amino acids from the cysteine to the phenylalanine. No DNA is recorded. CDR1 and CDR2, per the germline V gene (reference sequence), are LGHDT and YNNKEL. On this clonotype itself: The target of this receptor is not known.

An approximately 2.5 ml peripheral blood sample was drawn into PAXgene tubes per donor and stored at -80°C. Without any T cell sorting, total RNA was extracted from whole blood using the PAXgene blood miRNA kit on an automated QIAcube. Deep TCRalpha and TCRbeta repertoire profiling with unique molecular barcoding was performed on peripheral blood of monozygotic twin pairs concordant or discordant for inflammatory bowel disease. Smoking habits were recorded for all twin pairs, with individuals classified as current, former or never smokers. The rearrangement combines TRBV3-1 with TRBJ2-7; as DNA is missing, the TRBD1 call by TCRdb cannot be tested. The sample comprised blood. The origin of this receptor is a human donor with ulcerative colitis or Crohn's disease, or a healthy co-twin of an affected twin (not recorded which). The CDR3 corresponds to CASSQGEGTMYEQYF.